Here is one TCR beta chain with its context. At one end the junction does not follow the germline gene, possibly because of a read error. This PCR relied on a set of 60 Vbeta primers and 13 Jbeta primers. Only in-frame clones appear in the TCRdb table, and some are missing; sequencing was by immunoSEQ multiplex PCR. Counted here are 120,000 to 150,000 clones, over 60% occurring once; the ten biggest clones make up approximately 1.3%. This entry belongs to a study of cytomegalovirus exposure and HLA in healthy donors. The CDR3 contains 17 residues. Germline V gene data show CDR1 as SEHNR and CDR2 as FQNEAQ (reference sequence).

This chain joins TRBV7-9 and TRBJ1-1, with a possible D match to TRBD1 (6 bases). The sequence derives from a male donor in good health and CMV-seropositive. The specimen was PBMCs. This chain's CDR3 is CSSSLRQVHPQGTEAFF. The DNA of the CDR3 is TGTTCCAGCAGCCTCAGACAGGTTCACCCCCAAGGCACTGAAGCTTTCTTT. Full variable domain (missing parts from reference TRBV7-9 and TRBJ1-1): DTGVSQNPRHKITKRGQNVTFRCDPISEHNRLYWYRQTLGQGPEFLTYFQNEAQLEKSRLLSDRFSAERPKGSFSTLEIQRTEQGDSAMYLCSSSLRQVHPQGTEAFFGQGTRLTVV.